This T cell receptor beta chain was sequenced for a study of blood T cell repertoires in COVID-19. The assay was immunoSEQ multiplex PCR, and TCRdb's table has in-frame clones only and misses some. The repertoire holds around 200,000 clones, with 80% to 90% as singletons. This clone showed up just a few times. The germline V gene has CDR1 SGHVS and CDR2 FQNEAQ. The CDR3 spans 16 residues. The ends lost 5 bases at V and 0 bases at J; junction bases unmatched: 7. The clonotype originates from a woman aged 55 to 70 with COVID-19, enrolled during active disease. J is TRBJ2-7 and V is TRBV7-8; 10 bases line up with TRBD2. Sequencing was carried out using peripheral blood. CDR3 region: CASSAQLAGISYEQYF. Written as DNA, the CDR3 is TGTGCCAGCAGCGCGCAACTAGCGGGAATCTCCTACGAGCAGTACTTC.